Each of the 27 T cell receptor beta chains below was sequenced from the same sample in a study of T-cell reconstitution after alpha-beta-depleted transplantation in children. Construction of the TCRbeta library involved unique molecular identifiers. TCRdb fed the PCR reads into MiXCR, producing one record per CDR3 protein. The data show over 550,000 distinct CDR3 sequences, over 9.5% seen once. Sample: PBMCs from the stem cell graft donor, taken from the stem cell graft. These receptors were obtained from a human donor who donated a stem cell graft to a child with acute myeloid leukemia.

This clonotype has a handful of counts. The V and J genes are TRBV12-3 or TRBV12-4 and TRBJ1-1; D unclear. Trimming took 2 bases from V and 2 from J, leaving 9 bases between them. The CDR3 contains 14 residues. CDR3 region: CASSLIASNTEAFF. Written as DNA, the CDR3 is TGTGCCAGCAGTTTAATCGCATCAAACACTGAAGCTTTCTTT.

This clonotype was seen many times. V usage is TRBV11-2 and J usage is TRBJ2-1; TRBD1 is a possible D gene (6 bases). In germline, CDR1 is SGHAT, CDR2 FQNNGV. The CDR3 sequence is 16 residues long. The V and J ends lost 6 bases and 0 bases respectively, with 15 bases between them. The CDR3 DNA follows: TGTGCCAGCAGACGTAAGGGGGAGAGCTCCTACAATGAGCAGTTCTTC. It specifies CASRRKGESSYNEQFF. Full variable domain (rest looked up from reference TRBV11-2 and TRBJ2-1): EAGVAQSPRYKIIEKRQSVAFWCNPISGHATLYWYQQILGQGPKLLIQFQNNGVVDDSQLPKDRFSAERLKGVDSTLKIQPAKLEDSAVYLCASRRKGESSYNEQFFGPGTRLTVL.

With respect to this clonotype: The CDR3 does not end in the conserved phenylalanine or tryptophan, so this is likely a read error. The chain recombines TRBV5-1 with TRBJ2-1, with no clear D. V dropped 3 bases and J dropped 5 bases, with 3 bases sitting between them. Germline V CDR1 and CDR2: SGHRS, YFSETQ. This CDR3 comprises 11 residues. CDR3 loop: CASSYDNEQFI. The CDR3, as DNA: TGCGCCAGCAGCTATGACAATGAGCAGTTCATC.

The CDR3 DNA follows: TGTGCCAGCAGCGAGACAGGGTGGAACGACGTCCTGACTTTC. Amino acids: CASSETGWNDVLTF. The chain links TRBV9 to TRBJ2-6; 7 nucleotides align to TRBD1. The CDR3 sequence is 14 residues long. Germline V lookup: CDR1 SGDLS, CDR2 YYNGEE. The V segment lost 3 bases and the J segment 11 bases; nucleotides outside the gene matches: 8.

This clonotype has ten or more counts. The CDR3 region is CSARDRTSGIYNEQFF. CDR3 coding DNA: TGCAGTGCTAGAGATAGGACTAGCGGGATCTACAATGAGCAGTTCTTC. The rearrangement links TRBV20-1 to TRBJ2-1; TRBD2 matches 12 bases. With V trimmed by 0 bases and J by 3 bases, 3 bases remained unmatched. The germline CDR1 and CDR2 sequences are DFQATT and SNEGSKA (reference sequence). This CDR3 has 16 residues.

This clonotype was seen many times. The chain recombines TRBV9 with TRBJ2-7, with D uncertain. V gave up 0 bases and J gave up 0 bases, with 10 bases separating them. The germline V gene has CDR1 SGDLS and CDR2 YYNGEE. The CDR3 extends over 15 amino acids. CDR3 coding DNA: TGTGCCAGCAGCGTAGAGCACGGGCCCTCCTACGAGCAGTACTTC. This encodes CASSVEHGPSYEQYF.

Many counts were recorded for this clonotype. J is TRBJ1-1 and V is TRBV6-1, with 8 bases lining up with TRBD1. CDR1 MNHNS and CDR2 SASEGT come from the germline V gene. The CDR3 totals 14 residues. Trimming at V came to 1 base and at J to 5 bases, leaving 3 bases not matched to a gene. CDR3 nucleotides: TGTGCCAGCAGTGAAGACAGGGGGTGGACTGAAGCTTTCTTT. Encoded protein: CASSEDRGWTEAFF.

The chain carries TRBV7-3 and TRBJ2-3; 14 nucleotides align to TRBD2. Unmatched junction bases numbered 9, after V lost 2 bases and J lost 5 bases. This CDR3 contains 18 residues. From germline, CDR1 is SGHTA and CDR2 FQGTGA. CDR3 region: CASSLSRLAGGPGDTQYF. Written as DNA, the CDR3 is TGTGCCAGCAGCTTATCGAGACTAGCGGGAGGGCCTGGAGATACGCAGTATTTT.

This clonotype was found many times. V is TRBV7-2 and J is TRBJ1-4; no clear D. CDR3 length: 12 amino acids. Germline lookup yields CDR1 SGHTA and CDR2 FQGNSA. V was shortened by 1 base and J by 12 bases, with 9 bases between the two germline ends. The CDR3 sequence is CASSLVRTELFF. The CDR3, as DNA: TGTGCCAGCAGCTTAGTTCGGACCGAACTGTTTTTT.

The chain employs TRBV18 and TRBJ2-7; TRBD2 agrees at 10 bases. V lost 5 bases, J lost 6 bases, and 4 bases stayed unmatched. The CDR3 contains 13 residues. CDR1 is KGHSH and CDR2 is LQKENI in the germline V gene. Here the CDR3 reads CASSELAGREQYF. CDR3 nucleotides: TGTGCCAGCTCAGAACTAGCGGGACGCGAGCAGTACTTC. The full variable domain, its missing parts supplied by reference TRBV18 and TRBJ2-7, is NAGVMQNPRHLVRRRGQEARLRCSPMKGHSHVYWYRQLPEEGLKFMVYLQKENIIDESGMPKERFSAEFPKEGPSILRIQQVVRGDSAAYFCASSELAGREQYFGPGTRLTVT.

Ten or more counts support this clonotype. V and J are TRBV20-1 and TRBJ2-5; unclear D gene. V lost 3 bases and J lost 1, with 15 bases in between. The CDR3 runs to 15 residues. CDR1 and CDR2 (germline): DFQATT, SNEGSKA (reference sequence). Here the CDR3 DNA reads TGCAGTGCTAGTCCCAGCTGGACCCCCCAAGAGACCCAGTACTTC. It yields the protein CSASPSWTPQETQYF.

This clonotype has ten or more counts. This chain joins TRBV12-3 or TRBV12-4 and TRBJ1-3; D not certain. This CDR3 has 14 residues. V was cut by 5 bases and J by 2 bases, with 10 bases left in between. The CDR3 reads CASSHQRAGNTIYF. DNA of the CDR3: TGTGCCAGCAGTCACCAGCGAGCTGGAAACACCATATATTTT.

In this sample, this clonotype turned up many times. The chain joins TRBV6-2 or TRBV6-3 to TRBJ2-1, with TRBD2 identical over 7 bases. The germline V gene has CDR1 MNHEY and CDR2 SVGEGT. The CDR3 contains 14 residues. V lost 11 bases to trimming and J lost 0 bases; unmatched junction nucleotides: 7. The DNA for the CDR3 is TGTGCCGGCGGGACGGGGGGCTCCTACAATGAGCAGTTCTTC. It yields the protein CAGGTGGSYNEQFF.

This clonotype occurred many times. The chain has TRBV28 and TRBJ1-2; the match to TRBD1 covers 11 bases. Unmatched junction bases numbered 5, after V lost 1 base and J lost 13 bases. The germline CDR1 and CDR2 sequences are MDHEN and SYDVKM. The CDR3 is made up of 13 amino acids. CDR3 DNA sequence: TGTGCCAGCAGTTTATTGGGGACAGGGGGTTTCACCTTC. Amino acid sequence: CASSLLGTGGFTF.

This clonotype was observed at least ten times. The DNA for the CDR3 is TGCAGTGCTAGTAGTGGGGGCGCCAGCTATGGCTACACCTTC. The encoded protein is CSASSGGASYGYTF. The chain couples TRBV20-1 to TRBJ1-2, with TRBD1 as a possible D gene (6 bases). Germline V gene sequence: CDR1 DFQATT, CDR2 SNEGSKA (reference sequence). There are 14 residues in the CDR3. Trimming stripped 3 bases from V and 4 bases from J, with 15 bases between.

The V call is TRBV6-5, the J call TRBJ2-3; possible D gene TRBD2, 6 bases. The CDR3 runs 17 residues. CDR1 is MNHEY and CDR2 is SVGAGI in the germline V gene. V was clipped by 2 bases and J by 1 base, with 16 bases between them. CDR3 DNA sequence: TGTGCCAGCAGTTACGGGAGCGGGTCGTCACGCACAGATACGCAGTATTTT. Residues: CASSYGSGSSRTDTQYF.

This clonotype was observed at least ten times. This chain connects TRBV4-2 to TRBJ2-2; D is ambiguous. The length of the CDR3 is 18 residues. Germline loops: CDR1 LGHNA, CDR2 YNFKEQ. V was cut by 0 bases and J by 2 bases, with 16 bases left in between. CDR3 DNA sequence: TGTGCCAGCAGCCAAGATCACCCTAAAATATACAACACCGGGGAGCTGTTTTTT. Protein sequence: CASSQDHPKIYNTGELFF.

This clonotype was observed a handful of times. The rearrangement links TRBV27 to TRBJ2-5; 8 bases agree with TRBD1. V shed 2 bases and J 7 bases; nucleotides not matched to a gene: 18. CDR1 is MNHEY and CDR2 is SMNVEV in the germline V gene (reference sequence). This CDR3 comprises 18 residues. CDR3 sequence reads: CASSLHGQGGTDKMTQYF. CDR3 sequence (DNA): TGTGCCAGCAGTTTACACGGACAGGGTGGGACCGATAAAATGACCCAGTACTTC.

This rearrangement joins TRBV27 to TRBJ1-4; D gene ambiguous. The length of the CDR3 is 13 residues. Germline V gene lookup returns CDR1 MNHEY and CDR2 SMNVEV (reference sequence). The V end lost 3 bases, the J end lost 9 bases, and 11 bases lay between the germline ends. CDR3 protein: CASSLRQTKKLFF. Written as DNA, the CDR3 is TGTGCCAGCAGTTTGAGGCAGACTAAAAAACTGTTTTTT.

This clonotype has ten or more counts. This rearrangement joins TRBV5-4 to TRBJ2-3; 13 bases fit TRBD2. Germline-derived CDR1 and CDR2 are SGHNT and YYREEE (reference sequence). The ends lost 4 bases at V and 2 bases at J; junction bases unmatched: 4. The CDR3 runs 16 residues. CDR3 loop: CASSPTSGRHTDTQYF. CDR3 nucleotide sequence: TGTGCCAGCAGCCCGACTAGCGGGAGGCACACAGATACGCAGTATTTT.

This CDR3 reads CASTSGLEDEQYF. DNA of the CDR3: TGTGCCAGCACCTCTGGACTAGAAGACGAGCAGTACTTC. The chain has TRBV7-8 and TRBJ2-7; the match to TRBD2 covers 7 bases. Germline V gene sequence: CDR1 SGHVS, CDR2 FQNEAQ. This CDR3 comprises 13 residues. With V trimmed by 7 bases and J by 5 bases, 8 bases remained unmatched.

The chain employs TRBV7-8 and TRBJ2-1; D is perhaps TRBD2 (5 bases). Germline-derived CDR1 and CDR2 are SGHVS and FQNEAQ. This CDR3 is built from 15 residues. Trimming removed 5 bases at V and 7 bases at J, with 18 bases between. The CDR3 protein is CASSSGIGGGNEQFF. The CDR3 DNA reads TGTGCCAGCAGCAGCGGAATTGGAGGTGGGAATGAGCAGTTCTTC.

This chain uses TRBV5-8 with TRBJ2-1; D is undetermined. V was cut by 7 bases and J by 3 bases, with 14 bases left in between. The CDR3 contains 14 residues. In germline, CDR1 is SGHTS, CDR2 YDEGEE. CDR3 DNA: TGTGCCAGCGGCCCCGGGCACGTCTACAATGAGCAGTTCTTC. Amino acid sequence: CASGPGHVYNEQFF.

The chain recombines TRBV12-3 or TRBV12-4 with TRBJ1-1, with a weak D call TRBD1 (6 bases). The CDR3 runs to 14 residues. The germline V and J ends were trimmed by 4 bases and 6 bases, with 15 bases remaining between them. This CDR3 is CASSSTGMIAEAFF. In DNA, the CDR3 is TGTGCCAGCAGTTCAACAGGGATGATAGCTGAAGCTTTCTTT.

This clonotype was observed once. The chain employs TRBV3-1 and TRBJ2-5; D perhaps matches TRBD1 (5 bases). CDR1 is LGHDT and CDR2 is YNNKEL in the germline V gene (reference sequence). Trimming left V 1 base short and J 3 bases short, with 9 bases between. This CDR3 spans 14 amino acids. CDR3 in DNA: TGTGCCAGCAGCCAAGTGGGGCAGAAAGAGACCCAGTACTTC. Amino acids: CASSQVGQKETQYF.

This clonotype was counted between two and nine times. The genes are TRBV24-1 and TRBJ2-2, with D perhaps TRBD2 (5 bases). The ends were cut back, 5 bases at V and 0 bases at J, with 12 bases in the middle. Germline V CDR1 and CDR2: KGHDR, SFDVKD. The CDR3 spans 16 residues. The CDR3 loop reads CATSGAEGANTGELFF. CDR3 DNA sequence: TGTGCCACCAGTGGGGCTGAGGGCGCGAACACCGGGGAGCTGTTTTTT.

In its sample, this clonotype was seen a few times. The chain couples TRBV7-9 to TRBJ1-1; D ambiguous. The germline gives CDR1 SEHNR, CDR2 FQNEAQ (reference sequence). Trimming stripped 3 bases from V and 4 bases from J, with 12 bases between. The CDR3 consists of 14 residues. CDR3 sequence reads: CASSFEQAGTEAFF. The CDR3 DNA reads as TGTGCCAGCAGCTTTGAGCAAGCTGGCACTGAAGCTTTCTTT.